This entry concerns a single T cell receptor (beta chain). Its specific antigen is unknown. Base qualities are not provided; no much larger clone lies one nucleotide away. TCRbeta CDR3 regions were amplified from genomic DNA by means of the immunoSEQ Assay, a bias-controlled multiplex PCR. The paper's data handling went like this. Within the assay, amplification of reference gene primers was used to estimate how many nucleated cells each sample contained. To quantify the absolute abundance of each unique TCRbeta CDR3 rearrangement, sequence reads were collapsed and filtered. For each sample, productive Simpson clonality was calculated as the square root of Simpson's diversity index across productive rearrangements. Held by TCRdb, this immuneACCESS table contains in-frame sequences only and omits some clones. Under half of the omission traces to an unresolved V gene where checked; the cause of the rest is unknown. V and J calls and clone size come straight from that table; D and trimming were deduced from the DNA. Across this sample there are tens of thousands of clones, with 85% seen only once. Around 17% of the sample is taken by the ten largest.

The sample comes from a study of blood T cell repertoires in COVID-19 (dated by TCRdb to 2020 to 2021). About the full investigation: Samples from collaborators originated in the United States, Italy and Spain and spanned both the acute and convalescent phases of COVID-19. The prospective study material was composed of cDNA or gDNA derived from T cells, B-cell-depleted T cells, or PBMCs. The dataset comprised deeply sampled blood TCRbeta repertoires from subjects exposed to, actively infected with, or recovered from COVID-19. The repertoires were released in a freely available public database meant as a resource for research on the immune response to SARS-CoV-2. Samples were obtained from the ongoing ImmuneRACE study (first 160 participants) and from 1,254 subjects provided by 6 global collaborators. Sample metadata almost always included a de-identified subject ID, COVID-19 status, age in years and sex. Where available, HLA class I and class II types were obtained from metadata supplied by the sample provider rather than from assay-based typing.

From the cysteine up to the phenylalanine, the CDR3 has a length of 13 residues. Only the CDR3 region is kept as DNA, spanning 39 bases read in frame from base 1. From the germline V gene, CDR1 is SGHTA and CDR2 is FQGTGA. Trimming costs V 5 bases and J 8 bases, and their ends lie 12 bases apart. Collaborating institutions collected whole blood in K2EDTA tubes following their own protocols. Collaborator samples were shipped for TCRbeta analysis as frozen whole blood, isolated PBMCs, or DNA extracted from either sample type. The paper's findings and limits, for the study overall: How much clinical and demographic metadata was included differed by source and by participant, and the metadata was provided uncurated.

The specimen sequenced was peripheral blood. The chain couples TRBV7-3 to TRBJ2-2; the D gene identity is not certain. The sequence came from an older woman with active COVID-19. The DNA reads TGTGCCAGCAGCCCTGACACGGCGGGGGAGCTGTTTTTT. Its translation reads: CASSPDTAGELFF. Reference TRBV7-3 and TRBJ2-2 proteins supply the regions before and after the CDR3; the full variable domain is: GAGVSQTPSNKVTEKGKYVELRCDPISGHTALYWYRQSLGQGPEFLIYFQGTGAADDSGLPNDRFFAVRPEGSVSTLKIQRTERGDSAVYLCASSPDTAGELFFGEGSRLTVL.